Listed below are T cell receptor beta chains from one sample, sequenced in a study of blood T cell repertoires in COVID-19. Using immunoSEQ multiplex PCR, the repertoire was profiled, and TCRdb retains in-frame clones only, with some absent. This table has 50,000 to 65,000 clones, 76% appearing once. Sequenced: peripheral blood. The receptors were sampled from a woman in her forties or fifties with active or convalescent COVID-19. Both conserved end residues are trimmed from each CDR3.

V gene,J gene,CDR3 protein
TRBV11-2,TRBJ2-2,ASSPQGVPGELF
TRBV19,TRBJ1-1,ATIVSTGGRAF
TRBV7-9,TRBJ1-2,ASSLGDSLYGYT
TRBV7-9,TRBJ2-3,ASSAWRAGTDTQY
TRBV28,TRBJ1-1,ASSPRNTEAF
TRBV6-2/TRBV6-3,TRBJ2-4,ASSSRTERRYIQY
TRBV7-3,TRBJ2-1,ASSPVRGGVYEQF
TRBV4-3,TRBJ1-2,ASSPTLLDWNYGYT
TRBV18,TRBJ2-7,ASTQIQGGEQY
TRBV11-2,TRBJ1-2,ASSSIQSTTGYGYT
TRBV5-1,TRBJ1-3,ASSFGQGSGNTIY
TRBV7-2,TRBJ2-1,ASSLNLAGESEQF
TRBV7-9,TRBJ2-3,ASSADSTSTDTQY
TRBV7-9,TRBJ2-1,ASSLVHRSYNEQF
TRBV4-2,TRBJ1-3,ASSQDGDRGNTIY
TRBV4-2,TRBJ1-2,ASRGVRGAGEDGYT
TRBV4-3,TRBJ2-1,ASSQDRGSDINEQF
TRBV7-2,TRBJ2-7,ASSLGDLAGAREQY
TRBV7-9,TRBJ2-3,ASSPGVATSTDTQY
TRBV2,TRBJ1-2,ASRSDLRQGGNGYT
TRBV20-1,TRBJ1-2,SARWGDGYT
TRBV15,TRBJ2-3,ATSGGQAGDTQY